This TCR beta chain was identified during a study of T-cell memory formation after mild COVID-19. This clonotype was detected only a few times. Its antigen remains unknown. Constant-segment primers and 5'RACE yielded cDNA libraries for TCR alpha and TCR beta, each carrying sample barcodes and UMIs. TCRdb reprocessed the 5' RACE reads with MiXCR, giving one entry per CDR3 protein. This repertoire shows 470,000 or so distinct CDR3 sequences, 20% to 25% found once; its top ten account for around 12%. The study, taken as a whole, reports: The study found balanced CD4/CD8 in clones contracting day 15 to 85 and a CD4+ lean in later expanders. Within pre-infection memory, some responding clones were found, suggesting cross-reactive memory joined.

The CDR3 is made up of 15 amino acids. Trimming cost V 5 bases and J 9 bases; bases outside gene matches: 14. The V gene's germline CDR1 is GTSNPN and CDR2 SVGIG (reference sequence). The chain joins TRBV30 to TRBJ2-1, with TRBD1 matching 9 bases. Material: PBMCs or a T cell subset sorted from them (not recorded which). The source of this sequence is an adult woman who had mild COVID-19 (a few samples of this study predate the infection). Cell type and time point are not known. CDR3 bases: TGTGCCTGGGAAACCGGGACAGGGTCAATTGGTGAGCAGTTCTTC. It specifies CAWETGTGSIGEQFF.